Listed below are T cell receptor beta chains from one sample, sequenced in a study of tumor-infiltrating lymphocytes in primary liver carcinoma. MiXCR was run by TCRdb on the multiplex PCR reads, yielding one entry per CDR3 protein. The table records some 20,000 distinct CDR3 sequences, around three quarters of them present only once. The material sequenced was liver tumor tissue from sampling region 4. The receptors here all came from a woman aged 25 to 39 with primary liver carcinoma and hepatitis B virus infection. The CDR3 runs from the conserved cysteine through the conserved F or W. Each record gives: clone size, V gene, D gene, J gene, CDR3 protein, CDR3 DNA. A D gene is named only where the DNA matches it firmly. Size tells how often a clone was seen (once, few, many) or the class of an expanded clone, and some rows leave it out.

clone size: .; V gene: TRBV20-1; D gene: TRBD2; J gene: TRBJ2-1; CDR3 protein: CSTRDPRLAAGAGNEQFF; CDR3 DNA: TGCAGTACTAGAGACCCAAGACTAGCGGCAGGGGCCGGCAATGAGCAGTTCTTC
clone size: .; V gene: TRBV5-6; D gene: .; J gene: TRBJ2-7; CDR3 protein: CASSLLRTHGNGDEQYF; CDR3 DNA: TGTGCCAGCAGCTTGCTTAGGACTCACGGGAACGGAGACGAGCAGTACTTC
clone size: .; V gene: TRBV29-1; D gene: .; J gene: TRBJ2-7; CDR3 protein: CSATGEDKDYYAQYF; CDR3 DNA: TGCAGCGCCACTGGCGAAGATAAGGACTACTACGCGCAGTACTTC
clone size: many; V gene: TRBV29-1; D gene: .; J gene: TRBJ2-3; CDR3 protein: CSPRSEGVADTQYF; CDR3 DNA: TGCAGCCCCCGCTCAGAAGGCGTTGCAGACACGCAGTATTTT
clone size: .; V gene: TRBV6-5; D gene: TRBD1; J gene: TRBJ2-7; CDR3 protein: CAISYHRQGGYEQHF; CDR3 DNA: TGTGCCATTAGTTACCATCGACAGGGGGGTTACGAGCAGCACTTC
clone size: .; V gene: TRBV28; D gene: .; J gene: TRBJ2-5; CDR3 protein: CAGSPLGVEETQYF; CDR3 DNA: TGTGCCGGCAGCCCCTTAGGGGTAGAAGAGACCCAGTACTTC
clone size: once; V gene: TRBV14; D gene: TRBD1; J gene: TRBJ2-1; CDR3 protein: CGSSQDLTLRDRMGIEQFF; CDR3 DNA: TGTGGCAGCAGCCAAGACCTTACACTCCGGGACAGGATGGGGATTGAGCAATTCTTC
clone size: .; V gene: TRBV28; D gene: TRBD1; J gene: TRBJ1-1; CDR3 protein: CVSTRDRVNAAFF; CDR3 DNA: TGTGTCAGTACTAGGGACAGGGTTAATGCAGCTTTCTTT
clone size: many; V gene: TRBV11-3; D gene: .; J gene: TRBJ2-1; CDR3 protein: CASSSRGARTMGNEQFF; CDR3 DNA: TGTGCCAGCAGCTCCCGGGGGGCGCGGACCATGGGCAATGAGCAGTTCTTC
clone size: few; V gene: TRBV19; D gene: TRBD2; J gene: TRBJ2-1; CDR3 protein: CANSIPGLTSGIYSEQSF; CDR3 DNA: TGTGCCAATAGTATTCCTGGGCTGACTAGCGGGATCTACAGTGAGCAGTCCTTC
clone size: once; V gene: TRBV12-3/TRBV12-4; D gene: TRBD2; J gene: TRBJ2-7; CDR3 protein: CPSSLLAGGPPYEQYF; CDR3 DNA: TGTCCCAGCAGTTTATTAGCGGGAGGGCCACCCTACGAGCAGTACTTC
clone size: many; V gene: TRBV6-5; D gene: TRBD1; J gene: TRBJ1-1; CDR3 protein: CASSYARDRAPKAFF; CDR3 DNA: TGTGCCAGCAGTTACGCCCGGGACAGGGCCCCAAAAGCTTTCTTT